This TCR beta chain was sequenced in a study of blood T cell repertoires in COVID-19. Study-wide background: The United States, Italy and Spain were the sources of the acute and convalescent COVID-19 samples. T cells, B-cell-depleted T cells, or PBMCs provided the cDNA or gDNA that served as material.

CDR1 and CDR2 from the germline V gene are MGHRA and YSYEKL. The V gene end was trimmed by 1 base and the J gene end by 4 bases; junction bases not matched to a gene: 9. The CDR3 contains 17 residues. In the original workflow: Cell counts per sample came from amplifying reference gene primers. The method was immunoSEQ multiplex PCR; TCRdb's version includes in-frame clones alone and lacks a portion of them. Clone size and the V and J calls come from that table; the DNA yielded D and trimming. The sample records some 180,000 clones, about 88% being singletons. Enrolled during active infection, Seattle patients were then followed longitudinally.

Source material: peripheral blood. V and J are TRBV4-1 and TRBJ2-3, with 9 nucleotides matching TRBD1. The TCR was taken from a man aged 45 to 65 with COVID-19, enrolled during active disease. CDR3 coding DNA: TGCGCCAGCAGCCAAGTCCCGGGACAGGGTACTTCAGATACGCAGTATTTT. Translated: CASSQVPGQGTSDTQYF.